This T cell receptor beta chain was sequenced in a study of blood T cells in healthy people across ages. Germline CDR1 and CDR2: LNHDA and SQIVND (reference sequence). The CDR3 loop spans 15 amino acids. V lost 5 bases and J lost 8, with 18 bases in between. RNA extraction gave at least 5 micrograms of total RNA per sample. Then a second PCR, running roughly 7 to 11 cycles, was carried out with a sample-barcoded 5' primer and a J-beta primer mix. From the 5' RACE reads, TCRdb called clonotypes with MiXCR, one entry per CDR3 protein. The data contain around 520,000 distinct CDR3 sequences, roughly a quarter of them seen just once; the ten biggest clones take up 3% to 4%. This sample also belongs to another study, concerning T cells of mothers and their children.

The gene calls are TRBV19 and TRBJ1-4; D might be TRBD1 (6 bases). Sequencing was performed on blood. The clonotype comes from a boy younger than 10 in good health. This CDR3 is CASSALQGIKEKLFF. CDR3 DNA: TGTGCCAGTAGTGCACTACAGGGAATAAAAGAAAAACTGTTTTTT.